The T cell receptor (beta chain) described here comes from a study of shared clonotypes between healthy human individuals. Points from the study as a whole: Sorted-subset samples were not fully sequenced, rarefaction indicated. It was observed that roughly 4.8% of naive CD4 clonotypes were shared across a handful of donors. When compared with the clonotypes that were shared by all four sorted-subset donors, the non-shared clonotypes turned out to have lower generation probabilities.

Every immunoSEQ plate was one replicate of a subset's evenly spread DNA. Generated by immunoSEQ multiplex PCR, the TCRdb table keeps only in-frame clones and is missing some. The top ten hold about 1.8% of the sample, which has approximately 2,200,000 clones, about 93% seen once. This clone occurred once. Its target is unknown. Germline values: CDR1 LGHNA, CDR2 YSLEER. V was pared by 4 bases and J by 0 bases, with 19 bases between. CDR3 size: 19 residues. As defined, naive CD8 cells were CD45RO-negative and positively selected for CCR7, with terminally differentiated effector memory CD45RA+ cells excluded.

J is TRBJ2-6 and V is TRBV4-3; D is undetermined. The sample comprised naive CD8+ T cells from PBMCs. The receptor comes from a man aged 18 to 30 in good health. Some clones in this sample may be carry-over from other donors' samples. The CDR3 region is CASSRGLGPFASGANVLTF. The CDR3 DNA follows: TGCGCCAGCAGCCGTGGGTTAGGGCCCTTTGCCTCTGGGGCCAACGTCCTGACTTTC.